This T cell receptor beta chain derives from a study of cytomegalovirus exposure and HLA in healthy donors. Study as a whole: An analysis done earlier identified approximately 120 million unique TCR beta sequences from 200 million or so T cells. General study points: A list of approximately 150 TCR beta chains associated with cytomegalovirus was given.

Use of 60 Vbeta and 13 Jbeta primers characterized the PCR. Assay: immunoSEQ multiplex PCR; the TCRdb copy retains only in-frame clones and omits some. The table includes around 180,000 clones, roughly 87% detected once. The CDR3 covers 18 residues. The germline V gene encodes CDR1 SEHNR and CDR2 FQNEAQ (reference sequence). The V end was cut by 4 bases, the J end by 4 bases, with 25 bases between. With respect to this clone: What it binds is unknown.

This sequence joins TRBV7-9 and TRBJ2-5; possible D gene TRBD2, 6 bases. The sequencing input was PBMCs. This TCR was recovered from a woman aged 50 to 60 in good health and CMV-seronegative. The CDR3: CASSSTTWYGGMGETQYF. CDR3 DNA: TGTGCCAGCAGCTCTACGACCTGGTACGGGGGAATGGGAGAGACCCAGTACTTC. The full variable domain, with the rest looked up from reference TRBV7-9 and TRBJ2-5, is DTGVSQNPRHKITKRGQNVTFRCDPISEHNRLYWYRQTLGQGPEFLTYFQNEAQLEKSRLLSDRFSAERPKGSFSTLEIQRTEQGDSAMYLCASSSTTWYGGMGETQYFGPGTRLLVL.